The rows below give T cell receptor beta chains drawn from one sample of a study of T cell repertoires in cytomegalovirus infection. MiXCR, applied by TCRdb to the reads, yields one record per CDR3 protein. The sample carries about 450,000 distinct CDR3 sequences, about 33% recorded once. The material sequenced was PBMCs. These receptors all stem from a human donor in good health (CMV status not recorded). Some clones in this sample may be carry-over from other donors' samples. Each CDR3 is given with its conserved first and last residue. The D gene is left open where the match is weak. The size of a clone is reported for some rows only, either as once, few or many, or as a class for expanded clones.

>NA|TRBV4-1|TRBJ2-3|TRBD1
TGCGCCAGCAGCCAGGACAGGGCTGCAGATACGCAGTATTTT
CASSQDRAADTQYF
>many|TRBV6-1|TRBJ2-5|TRBD2
TGTGCCAGCAGTGAAGAAGCGGGGGGGCCAGAGACCCAGTACTTC
CASSEEAGGPETQYF
>few|TRBV11-2|TRBJ1-3|TRBD1
TGTGCCAGCAGACCTCCGGGGACAGGGGAGAGAAACACCATATATTTT
CASRPPGTGERNTIYF
>few|TRBV7-6|TRBJ2-1|NA
TGTGCCAGCAGCGTAGGATTAAAGGATGAGCAGTTCTTC
CASSVGLKDEQFF
>few|TRBV28|TRBJ2-1|NA
TGTGCCAGCAGGACGGACAGTAACAATGAGCAGTTCTTC
CASRTDSNNEQFF
>NA|TRBV20-1|TRBJ2-1|NA
TGCAGTGCTAGTGAAATGAATGAGCAGTTCTTC
CSASEMNEQFF
>NA|TRBV29-1|TRBJ1-2|TRBD1
TGCAGCGTTGATAGCGGACAGGGGGCCTATGGCTACACCTTC
CSVDSGQGAYGYTF
>NA|TRBV7-2|TRBJ2-1|TRBD2
TGTGCCAGCAGTTCTAGCGGGGTTAACGGTGAGCAGTTCTTC
CASSSSGVNGEQFF
>NA|TRBV4-1|TRBJ2-1|TRBD1
TGCGCCAGCAGGTCTCCGGGACAGGGGTACAATGAGCAGTTCTTC
CASRSPGQGYNEQFF
>NA|TRBV7-2|TRBJ2-3|TRBD1
TGTGCCAGCAGCATAGACAGGGTGCTCGATACGCAGTATTTT
CASSIDRVLDTQYF
>few|TRBV6-2/TRBV6-3|TRBJ2-5|TRBD2
TGTGCCAGCGTAGCGGGGAATCAAGAGACCCAGTACTTC
CASVAGNQETQYF
>NA|TRBV4-1|TRBJ1-3|TRBD1
TGCGCCAGCAGCCAAGGGGCGGAAACCGGGACAGCTGGAAACACCATATATTTT
CASSQGAETGTAGNTIYF
>few|TRBV5-4|TRBJ1-2|NA
TGTGCCAGCAGCCTTGGGGACGGTAGTGGCTACACCTTC
CASSLGDGSGYTF
>NA|TRBV7-9|TRBJ1-3|TRBD1
TGTGCCAGCAGCCCACAGAAGACAGGGTACCGAAACACCATATATTTT
CASSPQKTGYRNTIYF
>NA|TRBV6-1|TRBJ1-1|NA
TGTGCCAGCTCCAGAGGGGCCAGCACTGAAGCTTTCTTT
CASSRGASTEAFF
>NA|TRBV25-1|TRBJ2-1|TRBD2
TGTGCCAGCAGTGAATTTGGCGGGAGCTCCTACAATGAGCAGTTCTTC
CASSEFGGSSYNEQFF
>NA|TRBV7-9|TRBJ2-1|NA
TGTGCCACCTCAGGTGGAGGGGGCTCCTACAATGAGCAGTTCTTC
CATSGGGGSYNEQFF
>NA|TRBV18|TRBJ2-6|NA
TGTGCCAGCTCACGGGACCCCTCTGGGGCCAACGTCCTGACTTTC
CASSRDPSGANVLTF
>few|TRBV6-1|TRBJ1-2|NA
TGTGCCAGCAGTGAAGGCGCTAACTATGGCTACACCTTC
CASSEGANYGYTF
>few|TRBV19|TRBJ2-6|TRBD1
TGTGCCACTGGGGGGACAGGGGGCTCTGGGGCCAACGTCCTGACTTTC
CATGGTGGSGANVLTF
>NA|TRBV5-4|TRBJ1-6|NA
TGTGCCAGCAGCCCATCCTTTACGGGATATAATTCACCCCTCCACTTT
CASSPSFTGYNSPLHF
>many|TRBV12-3/TRBV12-4|TRBJ2-5|TRBD1
TGTGCCAGCAGTTTTAGGGGGCAAACTTCGGGGACCCAGTACTTC
CASSFRGQTSGTQYF
>NA|TRBV2|TRBJ2-2|NA
TGTGCCAGCAGTTTCAACAGCCAGACCGGGGAGCTGTTTTTT
CASSFNSQTGELFF
>NA|TRBV24-1|TRBJ2-1|NA
TGTGCCACCAGTGACCCAGGGAAGGGGCAGTTCTTC
CATSDPGKGQFF
>many|TRBV7-2|TRBJ2-7|TRBD2
TGTGCCAGCAGCTTGCGACTAGCTAACTACGAGCAGTACTTC
CASSLRLANYEQYF
>NA|TRBV6-5|TRBJ2-5|NA
TGTGCCAGCAGTTCGTCCCCGAGCCCGTACCAAGAGACCCAGTACTTC
CASSSSPSPYQETQYF
>many|TRBV7-6|TRBJ1-1|TRBD1
TGTGCCAGCAGCCCGGACAGGGTGGGGTTAAACACTGAAGCTTTCTTT
CASSPDRVGLNTEAFF
>few|TRBV5-5|TRBJ2-2|NA
TGTGCCAGCAGCAATAGGACCCTCTTCACCGGGGAGCTGTTTTTT
CASSNRTLFTGELFF
>few|TRBV7-2|TRBJ2-5|TRBD2
TGTGCCAGCAGCGTGACTAGCGGGGGTATAGAGACCCAGTACTTC
CASSVTSGGIETQYF
>NA|TRBV7-2|TRBJ2-3|TRBD2
TGTGCAAGCAGCTCCTTAGCGGGGGGCCCAACTGATACGCAGTATTTT
CASSSLAGGPTDTQYF
>NA|TRBV14|TRBJ2-7|NA
TGTGCCAGCACCCTAACAGGGATTTACGAGCAGTACTTC
CASTLTGIYEQYF
>many|TRBV20-1|TRBJ2-7|NA
TGCAGTGCTAGGGAGGGAGAGTACGAGCAGTACTTC
CSAREGEYEQYF
>few|TRBV12-3/TRBV12-4|TRBJ2-2|NA
TGTGCCAGCAGTCCACAGGGTCGGCGTTTCACCGGGGAGCTGTTTTTT
CASSPQGRRFTGELFF
>few|TRBV6-5|TRBJ1-6|NA
TGTGCCAGCAGTGTAGACAGTTATAATTCACCCCTCCACTTT
CASSVDSYNSPLHF
>NA|TRBV29-1|TRBJ1-2|NA
TGCAGCGTCCAGGGAAAGGTCCCTAACTATGGCTACACCTTC
CSVQGKVPNYGYTF
>once|TRBV6-2/TRBV6-3|TRBJ2-1|NA
TGTGCCAGCAGTTCCCGTCGCAACAATGAGCAGTTCTTC
CASSSRRNNEQFF
>few|TRBV6-5|TRBJ2-3|NA
TGTGCCAGCAGTTCCAGGACCATCACAGATACGCAGTATTTT
CASSSRTITDTQYF
>few|TRBV7-9|TRBJ2-1|TRBD2
TGTGCCAGCAGCTTAGCCAGCGGGGGGCCCCTGGGGAATGAGCAGTTCTTC
CASSLASGGPLGNEQFF
>NA|TRBV5-6|TRBJ2-1|TRBD2
TGTGCCAGCAGCTTGTGGCGGGGGGGCCTTAGGGACTACAATGAGCAGTTCTTC
CASSLWRGGLRDYNEQFF
>few|TRBV7-9|TRBJ1-6|NA
TGTGCCAGCAGCAAAGGTGGGGGGGTTGGGTCACCCCTCCACTTT
CASSKGGGVGSPLHF
>few|TRBV7-2|TRBJ2-3|NA
TGTGCCAGCAGCTTAGAACATTGGGGGCGGGAGTATTTT
CASSLEHWGREYF
>few|TRBV12-3/TRBV12-4|TRBJ1-5|TRBD1
TGTGCCAGCACCTCCGGGACAGGGACTCAGCCCCAGCATTTT
CASTSGTGTQPQHF
>few|TRBV12-3/TRBV12-4|TRBJ2-5|TRBD2
TGTGCCAGCAGTTCTCTAACTAGCGGGGTAGGAGGAAGCGGGACCCAGTACTTC
CASSSLTSGVGGSGTQYF
>NA|TRBV5-1|TRBJ2-3|TRBD2
TGCGCCAGCAGCCATATGGCCGGGACTACCCTTGGCACAGATACGCAGTATTTT
CASSHMAGTTLGTDTQYF
>NA|TRBV6-2/TRBV6-3|TRBJ2-2|NA
TGTGCCAGCAGCCCCCCTTACCAGACCGGGGAGCTGTTTTTT
CASSPPYQTGELFF
>NA|TRBV7-9|TRBJ1-6|NA
TGTGCCAGCAGCTTAGAGACGAGCTCACCCCTCCACTTT
CASSLETSSPLHF
>NA|TRBV5-8|TRBJ1-4|NA
TGTGCCAGCAGCAACCTTGGATCGGGTTTCTTTTCTGAAAAACTGTTTTTT
CASSNLGSGFFSEKLFF
>few|TRBV6-2/TRBV6-3|TRBJ2-3|NA
TGTGCCAGCCTCCGGGGACACCTCACAGATACGCAGTATTTT
CASLRGHLTDTQYF